This T cell receptor beta chain is from a study of identical twins. TCRdb fed the 5' RACE reads into MiXCR, producing one record per CDR3 protein. Here the sample spans 690,000 or so distinct CDR3 sequences, around 8.3% being singletons. The CDR3 sequence is 12 residues long. V was shortened by 5 bases and J by 2 bases, with 7 bases between the two germline ends. Germline lookup yields CDR1 SEHNR and CDR2 FQNEAQ (reference sequence). These same records also appear under a second study, on yellow fever vaccine responses in identical twins.

V is TRBV7-9 and J is TRBJ2-7; D is unclear. The sample was PBMCs. This receptor was identified in a woman aged 18 to 35 in good health. The CDR3 region has the DNA TGTGCCAGCAGCAGGGTCCCCTACGAGCAGTACTTC. It encodes CASSRVPYEQYF.